These T cell receptor beta chains were read from a single sample in a study of OX40 agonist ivuxolimab in advanced cancers. Data came from immunoSEQ multiplex PCR; TCRdb stores just in-frame clones and leaves some out. Of about 50,000 clones in the sample, about 81% were seen once. This material consisted of CD4+ or CD8+ T cells sorted from blood, taken in a trial of the OX40 agonist ivuxolimab. The source is an adult with an advanced solid tumor such as melanoma, head and neck, liver or kidney cancer. Both conserved end residues are part of each CDR3. A D gene is named only where the DNA matches it firmly. The size field is filled for only some rows; it gives once, few, many or a size class.

d_gene,j_gene,v_gene,abundance,CDR3aa,CDR3nt
TRBD2,TRBJ2-7,TRBV5-1,-,CASSLGLAGAGSYEQYF,TGCGCCAGCAGCTTGGGTCTAGCGGGAGCCGGGTCCTACGAGCAGTACTTC
TRBD1,TRBJ1-2,TRBV18,-,CASSPGQDNYGYTF,TGTGCCAGCTCACCAGGACAGGATAACTATGGCTACACCTTC
-,TRBJ2-7,TRBV2,-,CASSVPLSYEQYF,TGTGCCAGCAGTGTCCCCCTCTCCTACGAGCAGTACTTC
-,TRBJ2-7,TRBV4-3,-,CASSQDASGASSYKQYF,TGCGCCAGCAGCCAAGATGCTTCCGGCGCATCCTCCTACAAGCAGTACTTC
-,TRBJ2-4,TRBV19,-,CASSSGAWDIQYF,TGTGCCAGTAGTAGTGGGGCTTGGGACATTCAGTACTTC
-,TRBJ2-6,TRBV6-6,-,CASSAQIPGANVLTF,TGTGCCAGCAGTGCACAGATCCCTGGGGCCAACGTCCTGACTTTC
-,TRBJ2-7,TRBV4-2,-,CASSQDGLGGHYEQYF,TGTGCCAGCAGCCAAGATGGGTTAGGAGGGCACTACGAGCAGTACTTC
-,TRBJ1-2,TRBV7-2,-,CASSFSQSTNYGYTF,TGTGCCAGCAGCTTTTCTCAGTCAACTAACTATGGCTACACCTTC
-,TRBJ1-2,TRBV5-1,-,CASSLWGSPYGYTF,TGCGCCAGCAGTCTATGGGGGTCCCCCTATGGCTACACCTTC
-,TRBJ1-1,TRBV6-5,-,CASSYRGAEAFF,TGTGCCAGCAGTTATCGTGGGGCTGAAGCTTTCTTT
-,TRBJ1-1,TRBV7-2,-,CASSLDREWNTEAFF,TGTGCCAGCAGCTTAGACAGGGAATGGAACACTGAAGCTTTCTTT
-,TRBJ2-1,TRBV6-1,-,CATCRSSYNEQFF,TGTGCCACCTGTAGGAGCTCCTACAATGAGCAGTTCTTC
TRBD1,TRBJ1-3,TRBV5-6,-,CASSYDRDGTIYF,TGTGCCAGCAGCTATGACAGGGACGGCACCATATATTTT
-,TRBJ1-5,TRBV19,-,CASRLHNQPQHF,TGTGCCAGTAGACTACACAATCAGCCCCAGCATTTT
-,TRBJ2-5,TRBV2,-,CASSPGGSSGETQYF,TGTGCCAGCAGTCCCGGGGGCAGTTCGGGGGAGACCCAGTACTTC
-,TRBJ2-7,TRBV10-2,-,CASSESYRNYEQYF,TGCGCCAGCAGTGAGTCGTACAGAAACTACGAGCAGTACTTC
-,TRBJ2-5,TRBV5-5,-,CASSETLTSLETQYF,TGTGCCAGCAGCGAAACCCTGACTAGTCTGGAGACCCAGTACTTC
-,TRBJ1-2,TRBV11-2,-,CASSLGQGGAASGYTF,TGTGCCAGCAGCTTAGGCCAGGGTGGTGCCGCGAGTGGCTACACCTTC
TRBD1,TRBJ1-1,TRBV9,-,CASSAYGTGEAFF,TGTGCCAGCAGCGCATATGGGACAGGGGAAGCTTTCTTT
-,TRBJ2-7,TRBV10-2,once,CASSGDASYEQYF,TGCGCCAGCAGTGGGGACGCCTCCTACGAGCAGTACTTC
TRBD1,TRBJ2-5,TRBV23-1,-,CASSSGTGEETQYF,TGCGCCAGCAGTTCCGGGACAGGGGAAGAGACCCAGTACTTC
-,TRBJ1-2,TRBV19,few,CASSPSWGGYTF,TGTGCCAGTAGTCCCTCTTGGGGTGGCTACACCTTC
-,TRBJ1-4,TRBV5-6,-,CASRAVGGPNEKLFF,TGTGCCAGCAGAGCTGTTGGGGGACCTAATGAAAAACTGTTTTTT
-,TRBJ2-1,TRBV7-9,-,CASSKRRGLDNEQFF,TGTGCCAGCAGCAAGCGGAGGGGGTTGGACAATGAGCAGTTCTTC
-,TRBJ2-3,TRBV6-5,-,CASSYSRGDTQYF,TGTGCCAGCAGTTACTCGAGAGGGGATACGCAGTATTTT
TRBD1,TRBJ2-1,TRBV4-3,-,CASSQATGGSYNEQFF,TGCGCCAGCAGCCAAGCGACAGGGGGCTCCTACAATGAGCAGTTCTTC
-,TRBJ2-7,TRBV19,-,CASSIARGGFSYEQYF,TGTGCCAGTAGTATAGCCAGGGGGGGTTTCTCCTACGAGCAGTACTTC
-,TRBJ2-5,TRBV7-9,-,CASSFPQGYEETQYF,TGTGCCAGCAGCTTTCCTCAAGGTTATGAGGAGACCCAGTACTTC